What follows describes a single T cell receptor (beta chain). TCRdb keeps only in-frame clones here, not all; method: immunoSEQ multiplex PCR. The data show approximately 130,000 clones, 65% to 90% seen once. This CDR3 has 13 residues. Trimming took off 1 base at V and 12 bases at J, with 12 bases between the two ends. Per germline, CDR1 MDHEN and CDR2 SYDVKM. The sample originates from a study of blood T cell repertoires in COVID-19. The J gene is TRBJ1-4, the V gene TRBV28; D uncertain. The specimen sequenced was PBMCs or T cells enriched from blood (not recorded which). This sequence was found in a woman aged 50 to 60 who had recovered from COVID-19. CDR3: CASSLSYVPELFF. CDR3 sequence (DNA): TGTGCCAGCAGTTTATCATATGTCCCAGAACTGTTTTTT.